This T cell receptor (beta chain) came from a study of blood T cells in healthy people across ages. This CDR3 contains 15 residues. With 4 bases clipped from V and 7 bases from J, the junction kept 12 bases outside the gene matches. Germline V gene data show CDR1 as DFQATT and CDR2 as SNEGSKA (reference sequence). With a J-beta primer mix and a sample-barcoded 5' primer, a second PCR ran roughly 6 to 11 cycles. TCRdb re-derived calls from the 5' RACE reads in MiXCR, one entry per CDR3 protein. In the table there are around 800,000 distinct CDR3 sequences, about a quarter of which are singletons. These records were also assigned to another study, of T cells of mothers and their children. That source reports: The study sampled a few healthy Caucasian mothers and their six children. Similar thymic selection effects on TCR recombination output appear in pairs, both related and unrelated. Biologically related mothers and children overlapped slightly more than unrelated pairs, a non-significant difference.

The clonotype comes from a boy younger than 18 in good health. This sequence joins TRBV20-1 and TRBJ1-4, with TRBD1 matching 7 bases. Sequenced material: blood. The CDR3 region is CSATGTPGQPEKLFF. The CDR3, as DNA: TGCAGTGCTACTGGGACGCCGGGACAGCCTGAAAAACTGTTTTTT.